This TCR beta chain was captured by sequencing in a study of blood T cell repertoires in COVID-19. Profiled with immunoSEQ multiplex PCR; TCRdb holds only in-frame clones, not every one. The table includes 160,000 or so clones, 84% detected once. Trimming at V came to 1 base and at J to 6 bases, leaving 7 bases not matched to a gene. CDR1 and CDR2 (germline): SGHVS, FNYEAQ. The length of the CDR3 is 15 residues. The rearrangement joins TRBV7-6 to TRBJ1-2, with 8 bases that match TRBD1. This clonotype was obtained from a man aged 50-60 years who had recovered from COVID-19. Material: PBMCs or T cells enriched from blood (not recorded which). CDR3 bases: TGTGCCAGCAGCTTAGTCCTGGGACAGGTGGATGGCTACACCTTC. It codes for CASSLVLGQVDGYTF.